Shown below are 9 T cell receptor beta chains from a single sample sequenced in a study of low-dose radiotherapy and immunotherapy resistance in tumors. Primers targeting TRAV and TRBV primed first-strand cDNA, covering alpha and beta chains. Both a constant-region primer and a V-primer adapter served to amplify TCRs across around 20 PCR cycles. MiXCR, run by TCRdb on the reads, gives a single entry per CDR3 protein. The repertoire has over 7,000 distinct CDR3 sequences, almost 70% of them found once; the top ten carry 6% to 7%. These TCRs come from a human donor with advanced metastatic prostate, ovarian, gallbladder or colorectal cancer (not recorded which). This table probably holds off-target reads from a library built for another chain.

The V and J genes are TRBV11-2 and TRBJ2-4, with a possible D match to TRBD1 (5 bases). The germline V and J ends were trimmed by 3 bases and 3 bases, with 9 bases remaining between them. Germline V gene sequence: CDR1 SGHAT, CDR2 FQNNGV. The CDR3 runs to 14 residues. The CDR3 coding sequence is TGTGCCAGCAGCTTTCAGGGTGGCAAAAACATTCAGTACTTC. This encodes CASSFQGGKNIQYF.

The V and J genes are TRBV6-2 or TRBV6-3 and TRBJ1-2, with a tentative D call TRBD1 (5 bases). Germline V gene sequence: CDR1 MNHEY, CDR2 SVGEGT. CDR3 length equals 12 residues. V gave up 6 bases and J gave up 7 bases, with 12 bases separating them. The CDR3 region is CASSPQGFGYTF. The CDR3 DNA reads TGTGCCAGCAGCCCCCAGGGTTTTGGCTACACCTTC.

This chain uses TRBV18 with TRBJ2-7, with D unclear. This CDR3 contains 14 residues. CDR1 KGHSH and CDR2 LQKENI come from the germline V gene. Between the trimmed V and J ends, which lost 3 bases and 1 base, there was a span of 10 bases. DNA for the CDR3: TGTGCCAGCTCACCCTTTACGAGGTCCTACGAGCAGTACTTC. It codes for CASSPFTRSYEQYF.

This chain connects TRBV11-1 to TRBJ2-7; no firm D call. The CDR3 covers 15 residues. Trimming removed 5 bases from V and 0 bases from J, with 14 bases in between. Per the germline V gene, CDR1 is SGHAT and CDR2 is FQDESV (reference sequence). DNA of the CDR3: TGTGCCAGCAGCACCCGACTCGTTACCTCCTACGAGCAGTACTTC. This encodes CASSTRLVTSYEQYF.

The CDR3 here is CASSIERSTDTQYF. In DNA, the CDR3 is TGTGCCAGTAGTATCGAGCGGAGCACAGATACGCAGTATTTT. The gene calls are TRBV19 and TRBJ2-3, with D possibly being TRBD2 (5 bases). Trimming shortened V by 3 bases and J by 0 bases, and 7 bases separated the two germline ends. CDR1 is LNHDA and CDR2 is SQIVND in the germline V gene (reference sequence). The CDR3 extends over 14 amino acids.

The gene calls are TRBV10-3 and TRBJ2-7, with D hard to call. The CDR3 runs 13 residues. V lost 3 bases and J lost 1, with 7 bases in between. Germline V gives CDR1 ENHRY, CDR2 SYGVKD. CDR3 nucleotide sequence: TGTGCCATCAGTGACGGCAGTTCCTACGAGCAGTACTTC. Translated: CAISDGSSYEQYF.

The CDR3 here is CASSLQGEGDTQYF. The CDR3 region has the DNA TGCGCCAGCAGCTTGCAGGGGGAGGGAGATACGCAGTATTTT. The V call is TRBV5-1, the J call TRBJ2-3, with D possibly being TRBD1 or TRBD2 (7 bases each). V lost 1 base and J 5 bases, leaving 11 bases between the germline ends. Per germline, CDR1 SGHRS and CDR2 YFSETQ. This CDR3 has 14 residues.

In DNA, the CDR3 is TGTGCCAGCAGCTTAGCCCGCCGGGGGAACCACTCTTATACGCAGTATTTT. Translating gives CASSLARRGNHSYTQYF. The rearrangement joins TRBV7-9 to TRBJ2-3; tentative D call: TRBD2 (6 bases). The V end was cut by 0 bases, the J end by 7 bases, with 20 bases between. Germline values: CDR1 SEHNR, CDR2 FQNEAQ (reference sequence). The CDR3 sequence is 17 residues long.

This clonotype has more than one count but fewer than ten. The chain carries TRBV7-6 and TRBJ2-7; the match to TRBD1 covers 9 bases. V shed 5 bases, J shed 4 bases, and the junction held 6 bases outside the gene matches. The CDR3 is made up of 14 amino acids. Germline CDR1 reads SGHVS; CDR2 reads FNYEAQ. The chain's CDR3 is CASSPVTGGYEQYF. DNA for the CDR3: TGTGCCAGCAGCCCCGTGACAGGGGGTTACGAGCAGTACTTC.